The 22 T cell receptor beta chains given below trace back to one sample, sequenced in a study of T cell changes during pregnancy in multiple sclerosis. Assay: immunoSEQ multiplex PCR; the TCRdb copy retains only in-frame clones and omits some. The data show fewer than 40,000 clones, about 91% seen once. The sequencing here drew on CD4+ T cells from peripheral blood mononuclear cells, taken in the third trimester of pregnancy. The receptors were sampled from a female donor with multiple sclerosis, enrolled in a pregnancy study.

The chain couples TRBV25-1 to TRBJ1-2; no firm D call. CDR3 size: 14 residues. Germline V CDR1 and CDR2: MGHDK, SYGVNS. The V and J ends lost 8 bases and 4 bases respectively, with 17 bases between them. The chain's CDR3 is CASPSPGWSYGYTF. CDR3 nucleotide sequence: TGTGCCAGCCCTTCCCCCGGGTGGTCCTATGGCTACACCTTC.

CDR3 DNA: TGTGCCATCAGTGAGTCGGTGGGGACTAGCGGGTCGGAGACCCAGTACTTC. Its protein product is CAISESVGTSGSETQYF. This chain uses TRBV10-3 with TRBJ2-5; 12 bases match TRBD2. There are 17 residues in the CDR3. Looked up from germline, CDR1 is ENHRY and CDR2 is SYGVKD. V gave up 0 bases and J gave up 5 bases; unmatched junction bases: 7.

This clone was picked up one time. CDR3 sequence: CASSFSRNTEAFF. The CDR3 DNA sequence: TGCGCCAGCAGCTTTAGCAGGAACACTGAAGCTTTCTTT. The V call is TRBV5-1, the J call TRBJ1-1; D not resolved. The V and J ends lost 2 bases and 1 base respectively, with 6 bases between them. Germline values: CDR1 SGHRS, CDR2 YFSETQ. The CDR3 covers 13 residues.

The rearrangement joins TRBV6-5 to TRBJ2-7; 10 bases agree with TRBD2. CDR1 MNHEY and CDR2 SVGAGI come from the germline V gene. J was trimmed by 2 bases and V by 0 bases; bases with no gene match: 1. CDR3 length equals 15 residues. CDR3 coding DNA: TGTGCCAGCAGTTACTCAGCGGGAGGGCCCTACGAGCAGTACTTC. Translation: CASSYSAGGPYEQYF.

This chain joins TRBV18 and TRBJ2-6; tentative D call: TRBD1 (5 bases). Germline loops: CDR1 KGHSH, CDR2 LQKENI. V lost 2 bases and J 1 base, leaving 15 bases between the germline ends. CDR3 length: 18 residues. In nucleotides, the CDR3 is TGTGCCAGCTCACCATTCGTAGGGGCCCCGTCTGGGGCCAACGTCCTGACTTTC. As protein: CASSPFVGAPSGANVLTF.

This clone was recorded once. This rearrangement joins TRBV6-5 to TRBJ2-5, with D possibly TRBD2 on 6 matching bases. This CDR3 has 13 amino acids. V dropped 5 bases and J dropped 5 bases, with 12 bases sitting between them. Germline V gene lookup returns CDR1 MNHEY and CDR2 SVGAGI. This CDR3 is CASSTGVWETQYF. The CDR3 nucleotides read TGTGCCAGCAGTACGGGGGTCTGGGAGACCCAGTACTTC.

CDR3 DNA: TGTGCCAGTAGTATTAGCGGGATTCAAGAGACCCAGTACTTC. Its translation: CASSISGIQETQYF. The rearrangement links TRBV19 to TRBJ2-5, with 8 positions matching TRBD2. Unmatched junction bases numbered 2, after V lost 3 bases and J lost 2 bases. This CDR3 comprises 14 residues. In germline, CDR1 is LNHDA, CDR2 SQIVND (reference sequence).

There are a few counts of this clone. The chain employs TRBV7-9 and TRBJ1-1; 9 bases match TRBD1. V lost 5 bases and J lost 6; bases outside the gene matches: 7. This CDR3 has 14 amino acids. The germline V gene encodes CDR1 SEHNR and CDR2 FQNEAQ (reference sequence). For the CDR3, the DNA is TGTGCCAGCAGCCCGACAGGGGGGGTCGCTGAAGCTTTCTTT. As protein: CASSPTGGVAEAFF.

The V gene is TRBV5-1, the J gene TRBJ1-1, with D possibly TRBD1 on 6 matching bases. Germline V gives CDR1 SGHRS, CDR2 YFSETQ. V lost 4 bases to trimming and J lost 1 base, with 11 bases between them. The CDR3 is made up of 14 amino acids. CDR3 in amino acids: CASSPGHENTEAFF. CDR3 DNA: TGCGCCAGCAGCCCGGGACACGAGAACACTGAAGCTTTCTTT.

This clone was observed a handful of times. The chain is built from TRBV6-1 and TRBJ2-7; 12 bases line up with TRBD2. Germline V gene data show CDR1 as MNHNS and CDR2 as SASEGT. V dropped 6 bases and J dropped 6; count of bases not matched to a gene: 6. The CDR3 runs 14 residues. The CDR3 here is CASRETSGRSEQYF. In DNA, the CDR3 is TGTGCCAGCAGGGAAACTAGCGGGAGGAGCGAGCAGTACTTC.

The genes are TRBV7-8 and TRBJ2-7; a possible D gene is TRBD1 (6 bases). Per the germline V gene, CDR1 is SGHVS and CDR2 is FQNEAQ. The V and J ends lost 4 bases and 6 bases respectively, with 22 bases between them. This CDR3 is 16 amino acids long. The CDR3 protein is CASSWIGTSRGFEQYF. For the CDR3, the DNA is TGTGCCAGCAGCTGGATAGGGACATCAAGGGGTTTCGAGCAGTACTTC.

The chain employs TRBV5-1 and TRBJ2-7; 13 positions agree with TRBD2. J gave up 5 bases and V 4 bases, and 12 bases lay outside the gene matches. This CDR3 has 17 amino acids. The germline V gene encodes CDR1 SGHRS and CDR2 YFSETQ. CDR3 protein: CASSPFTSGRAGNEQYF. For the CDR3, the DNA is TGCGCCAGCAGCCCTTTTACTAGCGGGAGGGCCGGGAACGAGCAGTACTTC.

The chain is built from TRBV7-3 and TRBJ2-5, with D perhaps TRBD2 (6 bases). CDR1 and CDR2 (germline): SGHTA, FQGTGA. The CDR3 totals 13 residues. The V and J ends lost 3 bases and 3 bases respectively, with 8 bases between them. CDR3 amino acids: CASSFREKETQYF. The CDR3, as DNA: TGTGCCAGCAGCTTTCGGGAGAAAGAGACCCAGTACTTC.

The V and J genes are TRBV30 and TRBJ2-1; TRBD2 agrees at 11 bases. The trim removed 3 bases at V and 10 bases at J, leaving 11 bases unmatched. Germline CDR1 GTSNPN, CDR2 SVGIG (reference sequence). The CDR3 contains 15 residues. CDR3: CAWRLAGGLGGEQFF. The DNA of the CDR3 is TGTGCCTGGAGGTTAGCGGGAGGGCTAGGAGGCGAGCAGTTCTTC.

This chain joins TRBV12-1 and TRBJ2-1; the D call in the table, TRBD2, was not verified against the DNA. TRBV12-1 is a pseudogene segment. The CDR3 contains 14 residues. The CDR3 reads CASSFFGVHNEQFF. The CDR3 DNA reads TGTGCCAGCAGCTTTTTCGGGGTTCACAATGAGCAGTTCTTC.

The chain uses TRBV7-9 and TRBJ1-2; 9 bases are a match to TRBD1. V lost 7 bases, J lost 3 bases, and 9 bases stayed unmatched. CDR1 is SEHNR, CDR2 FQNEAQ, per germline (reference sequence). The CDR3 has 15 amino acids. The CDR3 bases are TGTGCCAGCATAAAGGGACAGGGTATGGACTATGGCTACACCTTC. It specifies CASIKGQGMDYGYTF.

V and J are TRBV5-1 and TRBJ2-7, with 7 bases lining up with TRBD2. This CDR3 contains 14 residues. The V segment lost 4 bases and the J segment 7 bases; nucleotides outside the gene matches: 11. Germline V gives CDR1 SGHRS, CDR2 YFSETQ. The CDR3 loop reads CASSRWEGLKEQYF. CDR3 in DNA: TGCGCCAGCAGCAGGTGGGAGGGCCTAAAGGAGCAGTACTTC.

This sequence joins TRBV5-1 and TRBJ2-1; 8 nucleotides match TRBD1. This CDR3 has 14 residues. V was clipped by 0 bases and J by 5 bases; unmatched bases: 1. Germline-derived CDR1 and CDR2 are SGHRS and YFSETQ. CDR3 in DNA: TGCGCCAGCAGCTTGGGGACAGGGAACAATGAGCAGTTCTTC. It yields the protein CASSLGTGNNEQFF.

The chain links TRBV5-1 to TRBJ2-5; the match to TRBD2 covers 12 bases. Unmatched junction bases numbered 5, after V lost 4 bases and J lost 4 bases. Germline loops: CDR1 SGHRS, CDR2 YFSETQ. The CDR3 runs to 15 residues. The CDR3 sequence: CASSLGTSGLETQYF. In DNA form, the CDR3 reads TGCGCCAGCAGCCTTGGGACTAGCGGGTTAGAGACCCAGTACTTC.

The chain joins TRBV27 to TRBJ2-3; 8 bases match TRBD2. CDR3 length: 16 residues. The V segment lost 5 bases and the J segment 1 base; nucleotides outside the gene matches: 8. The V gene's germline CDR1 is MNHEY and CDR2 SMNVEV (reference sequence). The CDR3 region is CASSPLAELRTDTQYF. CDR3 in DNA: TGTGCCAGCAGTCCACTAGCGGAGCTCCGCACAGATACGCAGTATTTT.

The chain employs TRBV6-1 and TRBJ2-3; D perhaps matches TRBD2 (7 bases). Trimming stripped 6 bases from V and 6 bases from J, with 19 bases between. The CDR3 spans 15 residues. The germline CDR1 and CDR2 sequences are MNHNS and SASEGT. CDR3 nucleotides: TGTGCCAGCAGACCCGTAGGGGGGGAATCGGATACGCAGTATTTT. It yields the protein CASRPVGGESDTQYF.

This clone was picked up one time. The rearrangement joins TRBV2 to TRBJ2-3; no definite D call. Germline V gene sequence: CDR1 SNHLY, CDR2 FYNNEI. Trimming removed 3 bases from V and 0 bases from J, with 4 bases in between. The CDR3 totals 13 residues. The CDR3 sequence: CASSDTSTDTQYF. In DNA form, the CDR3 reads TGTGCCAGCAGTGATACTAGCACAGATACGCAGTATTTT.